This TCR beta chain was captured in a study of monozygotic twins with inflammatory bowel disease (dated by TCRdb to about 2019). For the wider study: The complete study included roughly 30 monozygotic twin pairs: 19 IBD-discordant Danish pairs and nine German pairs, of which four were IBD-concordant and five were IBD-discordant. The search for disease-associated traits relied mainly on comparing IBD patients with their genetically identical healthy co-twins within discordant pairs. Each individual had, on average, about 151 000 unique TCRalpha sequences and 181 000 unique TCRbeta sequences available for analysis. Overall results and qualifications from the work: Repertoire similarity did not differ between concordant and discordant twins, which could be due to limited statistical power. IBD patients had lower TCRbeta repertoire diversity, measured by the inverse Simpson index, than their healthy co-twins. Because patients were on differing immunosuppressive treatments, the repertoires may have picked up extra background noise and inter-individual variability. The results gave no support for a single strong signal or clonotype linked to IBD. Compared with healthy twins, IBD patients shared fewer clonotypes with other individuals, and the difference was most pronounced in patients with signs of disease activity. Distinction between different T cell subtypes could not be achieved in the analysis.

Concerning this clonotype itself: There is no known antigen for this receptor.

From each donor, a roughly 2.6 ml peripheral blood sample was collected into PAXgene tubes and stored at -80 degrees C. Without T cell sorting, total RNA was isolated from whole blood using the PAXgene blood miRNA kit on an automated QIAcube. Peripheral blood from monozygotic twin pairs, either concordant or discordant for inflammatory bowel disease, underwent deep TCRalpha and TCRbeta repertoire profiling that used unique molecular barcoding. Smoking habits were recorded for all twin pairs, and each individual was classified as a current, former or never smoker. Including cysteine and phenylalanine, the CDR3 has 15 amino acids. The coding DNA is unavailable. CDR1 LGHDT and CDR2 YNNKEL are derived from the germline V gene (reference sequence). Receptor amplification or capture employed 5' RACE. Preparation of each TCR library used 3,500 to 4,500 ng of total RNA. For each sample, cDNA synthesis with SMARTScribe reverse transcriptase was split into eight separate reactions. During cDNA synthesis, unique molecular identifiers containing a 6-nucleotide sample barcode were introduced by template switching. Amplification of TCRalpha and TCRbeta cDNA involved two nested PCRs of 16 and 9 cycles, and each PCR was followed by bead purification. Before amplification, the cDNA was both treated with uracil DNA-glycosylase and purified with the QIAquick PCR purification kit. The second PCR was the step at which Illumina TruSeq-compatible adapters and sample-specific barcodes were added. Library quality and concentration were checked on TapeStation and Qubit, and libraries were pooled at roughly 5 ng each. Sequencing of pooled libraries was carried out on an Illumina HiSeq2500 single-index Rapid Run using 2 x 100 bp reads and custom sequencing primers. Per the source publication's procedure: MiGEC version 1.2.6 was used for UMI-based consensus assembly to correct PCR and sequencing errors. MiXCR version 2.1.1 was used for V(D)J alignment, clonotype assembly and CDR3 extraction. To normalise gene usage, clonotype sharing and MAIT/NKT TCR abundance, the analysis used the top 1000, 10 000 and 20 000 clonotypes per sample. Diversity was computed as the inverse Simpson index with the vegan R package after downsampling to 27 000 UMIs. Statistical testing used paired Mann-Whitney U tests on the discordant twin pairs and applied Benjamini-Hochberg correction for multiple testing. With the reads reprocessed by TCRdb, a single entry stands for each CDR3 protein sequence and no DNA is reported. The V and J calls come from TCRdb's annotation, not from the publication. The sample table includes a few hundred thousand distinct CDR3 sequences. The ten largest clones represent 5.5% to 6.5% of the sample.

This sequence originates from a human donor with ulcerative colitis or Crohn's disease, or a healthy co-twin of an affected twin (not recorded which). The chain joins TRBV3-1 to TRBJ2-2; TCRdb's assignment of TRBD1 cannot be checked, as there is no DNA. The sample comprised blood. Here the CDR3 is given as CASSPFGGKTGELFF.